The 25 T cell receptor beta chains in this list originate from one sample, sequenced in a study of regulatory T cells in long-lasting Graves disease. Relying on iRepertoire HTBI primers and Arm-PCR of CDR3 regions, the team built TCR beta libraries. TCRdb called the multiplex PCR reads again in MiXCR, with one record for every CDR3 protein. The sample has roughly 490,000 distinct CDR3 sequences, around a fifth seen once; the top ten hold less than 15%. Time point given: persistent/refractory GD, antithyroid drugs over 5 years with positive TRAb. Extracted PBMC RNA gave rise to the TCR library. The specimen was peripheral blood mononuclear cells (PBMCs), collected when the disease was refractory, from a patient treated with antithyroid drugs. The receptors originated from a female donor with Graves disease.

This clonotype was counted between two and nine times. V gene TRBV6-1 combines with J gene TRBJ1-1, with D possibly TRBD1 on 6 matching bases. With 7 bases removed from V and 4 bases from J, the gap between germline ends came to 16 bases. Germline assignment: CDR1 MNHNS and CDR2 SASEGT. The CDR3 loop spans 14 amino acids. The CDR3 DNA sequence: TGTGCCAGCACCGAGGAGGGGGTGGTCACTGAAGCTTTCTTT. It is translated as CASTEEGVVTEAFF.

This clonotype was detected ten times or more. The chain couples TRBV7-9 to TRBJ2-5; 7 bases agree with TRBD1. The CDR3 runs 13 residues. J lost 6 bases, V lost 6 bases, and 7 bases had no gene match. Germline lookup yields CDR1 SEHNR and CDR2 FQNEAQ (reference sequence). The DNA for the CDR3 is TGTGCCAGCAGTAAAGACAGGGCCAAGACCCAGTACTTC. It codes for CASSKDRAKTQYF.

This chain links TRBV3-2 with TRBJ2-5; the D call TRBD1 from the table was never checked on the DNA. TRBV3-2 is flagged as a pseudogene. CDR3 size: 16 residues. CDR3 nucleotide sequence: TGTGCCAGCAGCCAACCCCTGGGTGGGAAGGAAGAGACCCAGTACTTC. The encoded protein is CASSQPLGGKEETQYF.

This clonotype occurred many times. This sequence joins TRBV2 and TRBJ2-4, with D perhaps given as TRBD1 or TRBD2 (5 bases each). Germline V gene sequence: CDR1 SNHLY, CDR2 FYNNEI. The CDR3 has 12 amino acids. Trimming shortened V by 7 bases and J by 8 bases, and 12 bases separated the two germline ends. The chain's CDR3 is CASKGAGYIQYF. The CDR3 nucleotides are TGTGCCAGCAAAGGGGCGGGTTACATTCAGTACTTC.

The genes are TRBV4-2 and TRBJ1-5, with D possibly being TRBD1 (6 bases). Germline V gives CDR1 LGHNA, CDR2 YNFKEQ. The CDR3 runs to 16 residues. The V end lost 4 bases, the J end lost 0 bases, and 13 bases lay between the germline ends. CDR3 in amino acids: CASSRSDRNSNQPQHF. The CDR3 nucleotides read TGTGCCAGCAGCCGATCGGACAGAAATAGCAATCAGCCCCAGCATTTT.

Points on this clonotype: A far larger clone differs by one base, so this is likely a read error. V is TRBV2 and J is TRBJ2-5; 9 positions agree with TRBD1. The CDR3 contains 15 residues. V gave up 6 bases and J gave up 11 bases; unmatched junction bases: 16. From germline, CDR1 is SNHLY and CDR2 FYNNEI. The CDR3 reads CASSGLRDRENEQYF. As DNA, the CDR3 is TGTGCCAGCAGCGGGCTTCGGGACAGGGAGAATGAGCAGTACTTC. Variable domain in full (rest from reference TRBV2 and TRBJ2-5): EPEVTQTPSHQVTQMGQEVILRCVPISNHLYFYWYRQILGQKVEFLVSFYNNEISEKSEIFDDQFSVERPDGSNFTLKIRSTKLEDSAMYFCASSGLRDRENEQYFGPGTRLLVL.

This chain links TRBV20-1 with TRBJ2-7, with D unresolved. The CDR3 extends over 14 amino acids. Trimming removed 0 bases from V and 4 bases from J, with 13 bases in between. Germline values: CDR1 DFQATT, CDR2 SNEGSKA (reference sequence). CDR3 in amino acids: CSARDRASGYEQYF. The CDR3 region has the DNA TGCAGTGCTAGAGATCGGGCGAGTGGATACGAGCAGTACTTC.

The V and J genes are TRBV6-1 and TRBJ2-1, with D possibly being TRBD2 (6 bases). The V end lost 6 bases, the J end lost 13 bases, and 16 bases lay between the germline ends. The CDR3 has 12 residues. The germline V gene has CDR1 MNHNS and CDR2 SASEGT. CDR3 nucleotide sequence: TGTGCCAGCAGCTCACTTACGGGGGAACAGTTCTTC. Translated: CASSSLTGEQFF.

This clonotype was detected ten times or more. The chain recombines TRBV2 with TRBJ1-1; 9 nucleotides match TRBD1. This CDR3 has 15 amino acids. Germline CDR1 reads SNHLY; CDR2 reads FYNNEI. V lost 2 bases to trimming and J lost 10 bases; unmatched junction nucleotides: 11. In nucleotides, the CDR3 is TGTGCCAGCAGTGAATCCCCCCACGGGACAGGGCCAGCTTTCTTT. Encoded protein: CASSESPHGTGPAFF.

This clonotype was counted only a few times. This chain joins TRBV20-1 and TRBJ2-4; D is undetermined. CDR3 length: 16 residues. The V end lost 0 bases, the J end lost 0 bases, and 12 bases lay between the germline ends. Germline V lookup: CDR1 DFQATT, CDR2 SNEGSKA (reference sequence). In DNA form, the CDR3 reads TGCAGTGCTAGAGATCATAGGGATCTAGCCAAAAACATTCAGTACTTC. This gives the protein CSARDHRDLAKNIQYF.

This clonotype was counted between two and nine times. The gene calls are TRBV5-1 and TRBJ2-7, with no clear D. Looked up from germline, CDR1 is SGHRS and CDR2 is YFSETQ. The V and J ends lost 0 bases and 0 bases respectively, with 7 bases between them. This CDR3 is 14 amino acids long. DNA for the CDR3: TGCGCCAGCAGCTTGGAGGTACCCTCCTACGAGCAGTACTTC. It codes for CASSLEVPSYEQYF.

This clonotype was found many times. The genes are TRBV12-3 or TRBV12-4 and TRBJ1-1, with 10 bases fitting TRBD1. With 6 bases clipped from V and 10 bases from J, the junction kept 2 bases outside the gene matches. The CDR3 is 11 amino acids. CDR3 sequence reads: CASRRTGGAFF. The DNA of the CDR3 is TGTGCCAGCAGGCGGACAGGGGGAGCTTTCTTT.

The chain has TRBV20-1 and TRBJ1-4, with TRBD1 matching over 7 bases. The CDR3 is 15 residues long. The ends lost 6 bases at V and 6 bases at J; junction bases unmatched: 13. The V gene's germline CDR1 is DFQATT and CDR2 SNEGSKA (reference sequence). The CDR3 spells CSAPHPGTVHEKLFF. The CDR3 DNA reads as TGCAGTGCGCCCCATCCCGGGACAGTCCATGAAAAACTGTTTTTT.

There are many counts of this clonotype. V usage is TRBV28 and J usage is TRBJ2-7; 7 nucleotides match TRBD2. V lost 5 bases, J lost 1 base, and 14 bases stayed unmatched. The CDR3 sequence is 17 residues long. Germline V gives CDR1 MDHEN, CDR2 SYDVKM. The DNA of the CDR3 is TGTGCCAGCAGTCCATCGCCCGGGAGGAGAAGTTCCTACGAGCAGTACTTC. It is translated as CASSPSPGRRSSYEQYF.

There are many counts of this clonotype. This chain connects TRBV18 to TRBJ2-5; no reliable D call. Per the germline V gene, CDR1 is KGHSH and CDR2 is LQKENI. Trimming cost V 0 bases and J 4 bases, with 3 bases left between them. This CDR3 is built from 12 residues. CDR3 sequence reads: CASSPPAETQYF. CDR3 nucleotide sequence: TGTGCCAGCTCACCACCAGCAGAGACCCAGTACTTC.

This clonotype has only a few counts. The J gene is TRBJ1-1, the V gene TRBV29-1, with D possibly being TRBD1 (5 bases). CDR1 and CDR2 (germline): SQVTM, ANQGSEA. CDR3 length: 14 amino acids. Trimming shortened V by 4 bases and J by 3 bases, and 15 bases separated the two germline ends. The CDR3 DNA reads TGCAGCGTTGGGGGGATAGGCGTGGACACTGAAGCTTTCTTT. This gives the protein CSVGGIGVDTEAFF.

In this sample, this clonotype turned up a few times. CDR3 in DNA: TGTGCCAGCAGTTACGCTTTCACAACCGGGACAGAAAATCAGCCCCAGCATTTT. Residues: CASSYAFTTGTENQPQHF. The V call is TRBV6-9, the J call TRBJ1-5; 7 bases map to TRBD1. The trim removed 3 bases at V and 4 bases at J, leaving 15 bases unmatched. Germline V gives CDR1 MNHGY, CDR2 SVAAGI. CDR3 length equals 18 residues.

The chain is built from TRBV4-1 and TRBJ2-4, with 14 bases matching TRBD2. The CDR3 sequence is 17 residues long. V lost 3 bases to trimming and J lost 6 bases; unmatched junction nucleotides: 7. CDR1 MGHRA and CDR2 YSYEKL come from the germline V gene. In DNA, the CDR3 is TGCGCCAGCAGCCAGGGACTAGCGGGAGCGGATCGAAACATTCAGTACTTC. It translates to CASSQGLAGADRNIQYF.

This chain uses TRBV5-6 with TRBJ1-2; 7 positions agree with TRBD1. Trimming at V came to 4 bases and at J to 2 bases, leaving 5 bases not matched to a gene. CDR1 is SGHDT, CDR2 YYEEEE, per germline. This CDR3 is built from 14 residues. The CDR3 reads CASSVLTGNYGYTF. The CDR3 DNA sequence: TGTGCCAGCAGCGTATTGACAGGGAACTATGGCTACACCTTC.

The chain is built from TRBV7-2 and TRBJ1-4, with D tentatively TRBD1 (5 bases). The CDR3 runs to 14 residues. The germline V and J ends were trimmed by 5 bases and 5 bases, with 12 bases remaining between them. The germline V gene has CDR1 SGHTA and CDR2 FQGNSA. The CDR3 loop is CASSPTGPNEKLFF. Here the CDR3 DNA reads TGTGCCAGCAGCCCCACGGGACCCAATGAAAAACTGTTTTTT.

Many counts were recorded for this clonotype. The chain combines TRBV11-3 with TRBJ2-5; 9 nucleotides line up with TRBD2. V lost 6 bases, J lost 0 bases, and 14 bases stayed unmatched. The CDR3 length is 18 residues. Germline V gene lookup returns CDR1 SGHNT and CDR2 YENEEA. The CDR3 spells CASSSGWLAGLYQETQYF. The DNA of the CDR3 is TGTGCCAGCAGTTCAGGTTGGCTAGCGGGATTGTACCAAGAGACCCAGTACTTC.

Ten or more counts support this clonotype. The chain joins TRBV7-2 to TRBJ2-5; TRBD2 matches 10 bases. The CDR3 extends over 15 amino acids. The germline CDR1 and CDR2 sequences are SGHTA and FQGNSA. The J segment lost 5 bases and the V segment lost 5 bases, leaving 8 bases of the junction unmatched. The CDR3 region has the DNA TGTGCCAGCAGCCATATAGCGGGAGGTGGTGAGACCCAGTACTTC. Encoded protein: CASSHIAGGGETQYF.

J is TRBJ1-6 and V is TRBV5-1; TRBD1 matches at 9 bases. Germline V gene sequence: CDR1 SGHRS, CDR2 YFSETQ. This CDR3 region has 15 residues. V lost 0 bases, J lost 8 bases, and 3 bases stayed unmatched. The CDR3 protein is CASSLAGTGYSPLHF. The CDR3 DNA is TGCGCCAGCAGCTTGGCCGGGACAGGGTATTCACCCCTCCACTTT.

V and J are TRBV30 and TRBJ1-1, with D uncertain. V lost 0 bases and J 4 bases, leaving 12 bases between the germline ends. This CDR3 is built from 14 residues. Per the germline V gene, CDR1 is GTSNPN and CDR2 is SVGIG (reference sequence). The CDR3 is CAWSVTSPSTEAFF. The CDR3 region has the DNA TGTGCCTGGAGTGTAACCAGCCCGAGCACTGAAGCTTTCTTT.

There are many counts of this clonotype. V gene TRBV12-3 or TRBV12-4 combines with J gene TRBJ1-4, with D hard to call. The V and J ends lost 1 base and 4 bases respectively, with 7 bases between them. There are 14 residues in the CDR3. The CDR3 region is CASSLEPRNEKLFF. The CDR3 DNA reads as TGTGCCAGCAGTTTAGAGCCTCGTAATGAAAAACTGTTTTTT.